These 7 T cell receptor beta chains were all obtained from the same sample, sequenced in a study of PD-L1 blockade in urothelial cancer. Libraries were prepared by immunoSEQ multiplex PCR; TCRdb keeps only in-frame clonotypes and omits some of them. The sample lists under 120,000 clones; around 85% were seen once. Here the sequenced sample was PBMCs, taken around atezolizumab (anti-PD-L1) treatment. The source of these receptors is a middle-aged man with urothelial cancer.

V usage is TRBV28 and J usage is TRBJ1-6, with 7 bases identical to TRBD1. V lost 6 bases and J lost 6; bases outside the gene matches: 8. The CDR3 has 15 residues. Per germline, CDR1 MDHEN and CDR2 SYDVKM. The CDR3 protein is CASSTPGTVNSPLHF. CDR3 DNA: TGTGCCAGCAGCACCCCCGGGACAGTTAATTCACCCCTCCACTTT. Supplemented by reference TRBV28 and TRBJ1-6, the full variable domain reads DVKVTQSSRYLVKRTGEKVFLECVQDMDHENMFWYRQDPGLGLRLIYFSYDVKMKEKGDIPEGYSVSREKKERFSLILESASTNQTSMYLCASSTPGTVNSPLHFGNGTRLTVT.

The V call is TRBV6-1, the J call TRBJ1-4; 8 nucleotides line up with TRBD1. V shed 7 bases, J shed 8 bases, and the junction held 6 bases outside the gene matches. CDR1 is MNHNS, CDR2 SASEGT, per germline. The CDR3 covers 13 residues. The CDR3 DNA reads TGTGCCAGCAACCCACAGGGGGGGGAAAAACTGTTTTTT. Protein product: CASNPQGGEKLFF.

The CDR3 sequence: CASSGDNEQFF. In DNA form, the CDR3 reads TGCGCCAGCAGCGGAGACAATGAGCAGTTCTTC. V and J are TRBV5-1 and TRBJ2-1; D call uncertain. This CDR3 has 11 residues. Looked up from germline, CDR1 is SGHRS and CDR2 is YFSETQ. Trimming shortened V by 4 bases and J by 5 bases, and 4 bases separated the two germline ends.

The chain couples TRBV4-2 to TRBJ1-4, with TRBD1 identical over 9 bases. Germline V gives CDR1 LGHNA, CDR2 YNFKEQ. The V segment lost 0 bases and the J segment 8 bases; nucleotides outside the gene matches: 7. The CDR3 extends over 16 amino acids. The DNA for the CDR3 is TGTGCCAGCAGCCAAGATAAGCGGACAGGGGAGGAAAAACTGTTTTTT. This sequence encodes CASSQDKRTGEEKLFF.

The CDR3 DNA is TGCGCCAGCAGCATGGACGCAGGCCCCTACAATGAGCAGTTCTTC. Protein sequence: CASSMDAGPYNEQFF. The chain carries TRBV5-1 and TRBJ2-1, with D uncertain. There are 15 residues in the CDR3. Trimming pared 4 bases from V and 2 bases from J, leaving 13 bases between. Germline V gene lookup returns CDR1 SGHRS and CDR2 YFSETQ.

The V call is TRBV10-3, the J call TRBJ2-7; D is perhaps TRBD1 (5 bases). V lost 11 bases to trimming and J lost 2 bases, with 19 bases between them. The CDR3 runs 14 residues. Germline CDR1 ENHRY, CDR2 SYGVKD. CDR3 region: CAASDTLAPYEQYF. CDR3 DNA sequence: TGTGCCGCGTCGGACACCCTGGCGCCCTACGAGCAGTACTTC.

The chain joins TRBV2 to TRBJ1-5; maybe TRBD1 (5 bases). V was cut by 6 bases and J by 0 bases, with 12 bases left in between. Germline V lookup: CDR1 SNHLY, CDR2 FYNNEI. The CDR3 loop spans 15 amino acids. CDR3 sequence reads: CASSLDSYSNQPQHF. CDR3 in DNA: TGTGCCAGCAGCCTCGACAGTTATAGCAATCAGCCCCAGCATTTT.